The sequence of this T cell receptor beta chain was determined in a study of cytomegalovirus exposure and HLA in healthy donors. In its sample, this clone was seen a few times. Germline lookup yields CDR1 LNHDA and CDR2 SQIVND (reference sequence). The CDR3 has 14 residues. V gave up 3 bases and J gave up 5 bases; unmatched junction bases: 6. In the PCR, 60 Vbeta and 13 Jbeta primers were used. Measured with immunoSEQ multiplex PCR; TCRdb has only the in-frame clones, and not every one. The repertoire holds about 120,000 clones, approximately 75% seen once, with about 1.7% in the top ten. The receptor was derived from a man between 35 and 55 years old in good health and CMV-seronegative. The rearrangement joins TRBV19 to TRBJ1-1, with 7 bases fitting TRBD1. The sequencing input was PBMCs. This CDR3 is CASSIRTGGTEAFF. CDR3 DNA: TGTGCCAGTAGTATCCGGACAGGTGGAACTGAAGCTTTCTTT.